This T cell receptor (beta chain) was sequenced in a study of PD-1 blockade in classical Hodgkin lymphoma. Study-level points and caveats: Exclusion was applied to patients who started nivolumab under 1 year after ASCT.

Points on this clone: Antigen: not known.

The method was immunoSEQ multiplex PCR; TCRdb's version includes in-frame clones alone and lacks a portion of them. The sample yields fewer than 100,000 clones, under 95% seen once. As for time point: cycle 4 day 1 (C4D1), after more than five weeks of nivolumab. Relapse after autologous stem cell transplantation occurred in every patient, and brentuximab vedotin exposure varied. CDR1 SEHNR and CDR2 FQNEAQ come from the germline V gene (reference sequence). This CDR3 has 19 residues. V shed 5 bases and J 4 bases; nucleotides not matched to a gene: 22. The chain carries TRBV7-9 and TRBJ2-7; 8 nucleotides align to TRBD1. The source of this sequence is a human donor with classical Hodgkin lymphoma. Sequencing was performed on peripheral blood mononuclear cells (PBMCs), taken before the fourth cycle of nivolumab. The CDR3 DNA is TGTGCCAGCAGCCCTCTTGGCGGGCAGGGGGCGGATTATGTGTACGAGCAGTACTTC. Translated: CASSPLGGQGADYVYEQYF.